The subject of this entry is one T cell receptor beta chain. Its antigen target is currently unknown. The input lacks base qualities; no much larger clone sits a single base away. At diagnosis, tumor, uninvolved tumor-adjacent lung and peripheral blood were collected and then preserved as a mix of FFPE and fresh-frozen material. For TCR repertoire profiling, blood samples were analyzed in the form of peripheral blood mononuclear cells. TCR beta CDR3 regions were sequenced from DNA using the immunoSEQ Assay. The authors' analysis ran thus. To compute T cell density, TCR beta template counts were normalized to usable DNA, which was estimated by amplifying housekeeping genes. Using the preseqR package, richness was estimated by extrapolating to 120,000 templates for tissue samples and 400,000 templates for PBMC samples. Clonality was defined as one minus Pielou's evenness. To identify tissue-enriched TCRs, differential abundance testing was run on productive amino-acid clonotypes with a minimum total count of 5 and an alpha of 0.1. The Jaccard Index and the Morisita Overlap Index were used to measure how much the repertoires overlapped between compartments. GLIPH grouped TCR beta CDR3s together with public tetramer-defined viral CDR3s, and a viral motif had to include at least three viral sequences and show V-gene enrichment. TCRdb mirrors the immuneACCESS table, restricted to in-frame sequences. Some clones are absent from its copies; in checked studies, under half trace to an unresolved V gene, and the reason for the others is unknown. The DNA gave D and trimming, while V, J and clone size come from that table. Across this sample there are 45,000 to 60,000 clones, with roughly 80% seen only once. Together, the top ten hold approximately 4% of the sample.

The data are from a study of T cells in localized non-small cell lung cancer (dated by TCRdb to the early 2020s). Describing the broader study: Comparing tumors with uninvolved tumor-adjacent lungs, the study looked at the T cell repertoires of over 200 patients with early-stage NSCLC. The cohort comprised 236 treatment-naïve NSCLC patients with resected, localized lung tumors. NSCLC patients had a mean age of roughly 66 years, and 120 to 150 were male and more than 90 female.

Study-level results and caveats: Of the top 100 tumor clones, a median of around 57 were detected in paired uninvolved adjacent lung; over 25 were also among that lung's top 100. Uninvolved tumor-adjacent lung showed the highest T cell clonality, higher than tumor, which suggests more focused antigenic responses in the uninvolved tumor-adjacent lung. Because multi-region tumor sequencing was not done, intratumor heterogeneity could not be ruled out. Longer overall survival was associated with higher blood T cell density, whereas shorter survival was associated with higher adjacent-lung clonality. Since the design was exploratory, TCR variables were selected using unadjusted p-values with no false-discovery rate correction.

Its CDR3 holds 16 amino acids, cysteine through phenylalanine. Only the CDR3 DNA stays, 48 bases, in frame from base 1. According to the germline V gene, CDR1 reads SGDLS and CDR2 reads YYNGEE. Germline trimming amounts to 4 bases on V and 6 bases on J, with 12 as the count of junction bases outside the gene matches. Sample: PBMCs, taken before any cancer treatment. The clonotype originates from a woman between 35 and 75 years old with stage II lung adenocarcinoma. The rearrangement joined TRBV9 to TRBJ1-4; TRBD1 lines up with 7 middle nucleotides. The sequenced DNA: TGTGCCAGCAGCTCACCCAGGGGGGGACGGGATGAAAAACTGTTTTTT. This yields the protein CASSSPRGGRDEKLFF.